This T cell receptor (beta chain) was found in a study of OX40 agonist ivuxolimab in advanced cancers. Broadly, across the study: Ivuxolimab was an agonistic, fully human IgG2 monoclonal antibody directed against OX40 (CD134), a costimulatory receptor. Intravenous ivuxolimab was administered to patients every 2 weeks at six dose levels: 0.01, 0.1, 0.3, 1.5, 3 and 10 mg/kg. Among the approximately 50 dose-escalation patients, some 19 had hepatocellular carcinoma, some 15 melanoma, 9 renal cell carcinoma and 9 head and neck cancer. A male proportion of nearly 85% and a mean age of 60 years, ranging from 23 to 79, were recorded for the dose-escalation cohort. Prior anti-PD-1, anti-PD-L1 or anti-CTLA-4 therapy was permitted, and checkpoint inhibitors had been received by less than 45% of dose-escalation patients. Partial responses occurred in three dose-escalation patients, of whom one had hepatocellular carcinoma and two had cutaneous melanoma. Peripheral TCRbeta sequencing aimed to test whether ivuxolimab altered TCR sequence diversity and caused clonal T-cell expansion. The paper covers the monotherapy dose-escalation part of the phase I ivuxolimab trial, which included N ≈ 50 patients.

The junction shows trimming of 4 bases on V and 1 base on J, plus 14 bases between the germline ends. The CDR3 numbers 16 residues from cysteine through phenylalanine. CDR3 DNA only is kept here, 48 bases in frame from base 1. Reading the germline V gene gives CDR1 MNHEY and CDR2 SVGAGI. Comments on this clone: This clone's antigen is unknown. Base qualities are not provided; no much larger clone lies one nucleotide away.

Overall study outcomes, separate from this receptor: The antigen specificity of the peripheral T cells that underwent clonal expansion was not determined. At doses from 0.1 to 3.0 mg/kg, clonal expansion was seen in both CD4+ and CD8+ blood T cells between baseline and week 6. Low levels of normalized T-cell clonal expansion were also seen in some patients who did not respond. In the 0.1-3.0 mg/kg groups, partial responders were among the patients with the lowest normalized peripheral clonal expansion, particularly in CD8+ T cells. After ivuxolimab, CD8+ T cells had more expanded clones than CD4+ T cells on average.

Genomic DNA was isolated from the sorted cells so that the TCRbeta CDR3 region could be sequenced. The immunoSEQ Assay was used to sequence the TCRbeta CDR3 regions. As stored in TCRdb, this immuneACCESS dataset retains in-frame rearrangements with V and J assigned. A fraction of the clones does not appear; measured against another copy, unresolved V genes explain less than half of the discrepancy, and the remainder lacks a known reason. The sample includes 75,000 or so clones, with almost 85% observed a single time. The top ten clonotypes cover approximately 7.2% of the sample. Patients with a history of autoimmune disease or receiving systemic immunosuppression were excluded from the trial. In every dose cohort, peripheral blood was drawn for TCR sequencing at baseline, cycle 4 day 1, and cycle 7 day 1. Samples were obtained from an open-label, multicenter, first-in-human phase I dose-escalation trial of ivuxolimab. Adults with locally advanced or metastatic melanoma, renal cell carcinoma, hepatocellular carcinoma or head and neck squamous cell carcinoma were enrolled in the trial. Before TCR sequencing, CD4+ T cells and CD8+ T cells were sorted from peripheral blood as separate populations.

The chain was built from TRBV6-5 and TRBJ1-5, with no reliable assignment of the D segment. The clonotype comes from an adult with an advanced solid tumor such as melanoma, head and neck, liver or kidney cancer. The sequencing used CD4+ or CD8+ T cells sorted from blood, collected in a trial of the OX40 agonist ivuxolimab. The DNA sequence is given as TGTGCCAGCAGTTCTGTCGGGAGTCAAAGCAATCAGCCCCAGCATTTT. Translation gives CASSSVGSQSNQPQHF.